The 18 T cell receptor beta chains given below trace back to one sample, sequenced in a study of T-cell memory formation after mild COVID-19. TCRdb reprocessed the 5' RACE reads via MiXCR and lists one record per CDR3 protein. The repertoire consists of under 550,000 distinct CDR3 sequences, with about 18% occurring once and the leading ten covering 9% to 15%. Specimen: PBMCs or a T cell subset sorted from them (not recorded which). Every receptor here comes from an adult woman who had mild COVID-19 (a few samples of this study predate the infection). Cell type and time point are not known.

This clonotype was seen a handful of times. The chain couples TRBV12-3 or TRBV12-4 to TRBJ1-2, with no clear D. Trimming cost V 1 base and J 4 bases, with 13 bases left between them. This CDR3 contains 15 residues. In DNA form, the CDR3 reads TGTGCCAGCAGTTTAGAGAGTCAGATTAGCTATGGCTACACCTTC. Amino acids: CASSLESQISYGYTF.

CDR3 DNA sequence: TGCGCCAGCAGCCCCTATGGAAATTCACCCCTCCACTTT. Protein product: CASSPYGNSPLHF. The rearrangement links TRBV5-1 to TRBJ1-6; D remains unclear. CDR1 and CDR2 (germline): SGHRS, YFSETQ. V dropped 4 bases and J dropped 7 bases, with 9 bases sitting between them. This CDR3 spans 13 amino acids. The variable domain in full, with the rest retrieved from reference TRBV5-1 and TRBJ1-6, is KAGVTQTPRYLIKTRGQQVTLSCSPISGHRSVSWYQQTPGQGLQFLFEYFSETQRNKGNFPGRFSGRQFSNSRSEMNVSTLELGDSALYLCASSPYGNSPLHFGNGTRLTVT.

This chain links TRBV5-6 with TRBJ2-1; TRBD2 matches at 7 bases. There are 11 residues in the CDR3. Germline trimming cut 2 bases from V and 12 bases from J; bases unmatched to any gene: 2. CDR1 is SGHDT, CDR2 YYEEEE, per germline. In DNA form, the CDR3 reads TGTGCCAGCAGCTTTGGGGGGGTGCAGTTCTTC. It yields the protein CASSFGGVQFF.

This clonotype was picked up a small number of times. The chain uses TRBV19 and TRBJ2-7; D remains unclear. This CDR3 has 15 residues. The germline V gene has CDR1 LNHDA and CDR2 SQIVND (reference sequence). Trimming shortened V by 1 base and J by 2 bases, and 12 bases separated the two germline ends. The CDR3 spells CASSIGYSGTYEQYF. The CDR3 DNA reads TGTGCCAGTAGTATAGGGTACAGTGGCACCTACGAGCAGTACTTC.

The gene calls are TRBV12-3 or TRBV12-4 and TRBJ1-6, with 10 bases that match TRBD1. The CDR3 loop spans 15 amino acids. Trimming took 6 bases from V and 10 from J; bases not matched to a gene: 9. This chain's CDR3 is CASRSGTGVRSPLHF. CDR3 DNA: TGTGCCAGCAGGTCCGGGACAGGGGTTCGGTCACCCCTCCACTTT.

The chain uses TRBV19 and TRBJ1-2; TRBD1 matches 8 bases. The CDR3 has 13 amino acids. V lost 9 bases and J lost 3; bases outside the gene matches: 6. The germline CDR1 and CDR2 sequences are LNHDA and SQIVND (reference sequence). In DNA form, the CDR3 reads TGTGCCAGCGCCACAGGGGGGTACTATGGCTACACCTTC. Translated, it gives CASATGGYYGYTF.

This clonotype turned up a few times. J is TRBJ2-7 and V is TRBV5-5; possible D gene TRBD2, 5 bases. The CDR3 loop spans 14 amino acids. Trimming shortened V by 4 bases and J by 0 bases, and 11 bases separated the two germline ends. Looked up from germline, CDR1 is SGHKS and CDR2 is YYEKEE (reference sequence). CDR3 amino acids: CASSPLRDSYEQYF. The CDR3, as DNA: TGTGCCAGCAGCCCGCTGAGGGACTCCTACGAGCAGTACTTC.

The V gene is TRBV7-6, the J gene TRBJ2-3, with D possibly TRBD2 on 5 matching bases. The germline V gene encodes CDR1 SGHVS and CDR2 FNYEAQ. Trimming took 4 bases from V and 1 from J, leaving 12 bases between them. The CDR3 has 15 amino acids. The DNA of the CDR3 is TGTGCCAGCAGCTCGCCTGACGGGGGCACAGATACGCAGTATTTT. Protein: CASSSPDGGTDTQYF. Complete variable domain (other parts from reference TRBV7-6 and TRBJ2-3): GAGVSQSPRYKVTKRGQDVALRCDPISGHVSLYWYRQALGQGPEFLTYFNYEAQQDKSGLPNDRFSAERPEGSISTLTIQRTEQRDSAMYRCASSSPDGGTDTQYFGPGTRLTVL.

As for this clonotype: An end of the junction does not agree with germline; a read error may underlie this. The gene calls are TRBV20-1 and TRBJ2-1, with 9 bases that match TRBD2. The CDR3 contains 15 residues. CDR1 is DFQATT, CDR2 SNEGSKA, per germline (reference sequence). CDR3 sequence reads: CSARASSGRGDEQFF. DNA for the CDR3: TGCAGTGCCAGAGCGAGTAGCGGGAGAGGCGATGAGCAGTTCTTC.

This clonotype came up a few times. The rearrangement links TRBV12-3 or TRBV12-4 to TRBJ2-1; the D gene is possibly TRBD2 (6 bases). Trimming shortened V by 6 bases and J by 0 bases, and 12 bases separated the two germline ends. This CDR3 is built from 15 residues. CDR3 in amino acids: CASSTGTPSYNEQFF. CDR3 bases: TGTGCCAGCAGCACCGGGACTCCCTCCTACAATGAGCAGTTCTTC.

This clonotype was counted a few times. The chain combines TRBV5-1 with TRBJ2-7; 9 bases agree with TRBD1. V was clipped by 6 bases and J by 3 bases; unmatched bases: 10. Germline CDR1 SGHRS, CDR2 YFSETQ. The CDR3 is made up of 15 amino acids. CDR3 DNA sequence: TGCGCCAGCACTTTTGGGGACAGGGATTTCTACGAGCAGTACTTC. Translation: CASTFGDRDFYEQYF.

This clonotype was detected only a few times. The CDR3 DNA follows: TGTGCCAGCTCACCAGGCGAGGGGTCACTTCAGCCCCAGCATTTT. This encodes CASSPGEGSLQPQHF. V gene TRBV18 combines with J gene TRBJ1-5, with TRBD1 as a possible D gene (5 bases). The germline gives CDR1 KGHSH, CDR2 LQKENI. The CDR3 runs 15 residues. V lost 2 bases, J lost 6 bases, and 14 bases lay in between.

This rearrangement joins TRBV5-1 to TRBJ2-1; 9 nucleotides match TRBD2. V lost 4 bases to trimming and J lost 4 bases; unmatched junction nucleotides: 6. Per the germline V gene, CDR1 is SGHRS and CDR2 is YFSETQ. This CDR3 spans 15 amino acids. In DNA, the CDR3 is TGCGCCAGCAGCGTGACTAGCGGACTATACAATGAGCAGTTCTTC. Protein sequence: CASSVTSGLYNEQFF.

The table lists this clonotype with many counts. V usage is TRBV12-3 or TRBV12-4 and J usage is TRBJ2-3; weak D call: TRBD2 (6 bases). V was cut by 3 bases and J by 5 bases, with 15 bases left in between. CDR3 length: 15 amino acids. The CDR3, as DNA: TGTGCCAGCAGTTTTCATGAGGGGCGGGGAGATACGCAGTATTTT. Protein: CASSFHEGRGDTQYF.

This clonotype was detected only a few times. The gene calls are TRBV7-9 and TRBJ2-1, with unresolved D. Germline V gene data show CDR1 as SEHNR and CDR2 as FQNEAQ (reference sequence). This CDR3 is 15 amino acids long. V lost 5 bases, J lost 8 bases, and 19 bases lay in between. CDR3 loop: CASSGRLNLIDEQFF. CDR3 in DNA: TGTGCCAGCAGCGGTCGTCTTAATCTCATCGATGAGCAGTTCTTC.

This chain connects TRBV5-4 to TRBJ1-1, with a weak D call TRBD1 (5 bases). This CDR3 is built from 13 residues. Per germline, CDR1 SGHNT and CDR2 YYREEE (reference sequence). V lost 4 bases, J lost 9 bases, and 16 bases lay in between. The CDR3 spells CASSPDLEGKAFF. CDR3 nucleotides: TGTGCCAGCAGCCCGGACCTGGAGGGGAAAGCTTTCTTT.

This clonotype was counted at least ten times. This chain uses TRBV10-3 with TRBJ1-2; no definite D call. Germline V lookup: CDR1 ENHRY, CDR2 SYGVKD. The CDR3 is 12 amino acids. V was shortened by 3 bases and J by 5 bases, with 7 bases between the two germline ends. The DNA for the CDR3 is TGTGCCATCAGTGATCCGGGGTATGGCTACACCTTC. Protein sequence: CAISDPGYGYTF.

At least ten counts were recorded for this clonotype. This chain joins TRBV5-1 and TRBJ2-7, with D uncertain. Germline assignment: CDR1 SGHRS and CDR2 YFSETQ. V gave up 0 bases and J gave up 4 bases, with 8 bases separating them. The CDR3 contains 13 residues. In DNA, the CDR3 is TGCGCCAGCAGCTTGGGCAGATGGTACGAGCAGTACTTC. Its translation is CASSLGRWYEQYF.